The source of this T cell receptor (beta chain) is a study of cytomegalovirus exposure and HLA in healthy donors. Looking at the study overall: Roughly 170 million T cells yielded 110 million or so unique TCR beta sequences in earlier analysis. Study observations and caveats: Cytomegalovirus association was listed for about 170 TCR beta chains. Specific recognition of CMV antigens was confirmed in vitro for a few chains (all CMV-associated).

With respect to this clone: Its antigen is unidentified. The junction and the germline gene differ at one end; a read error may be behind it.

Primers for the PCR totalled 60 Vbeta and 13 Jbeta. Method: immunoSEQ multiplex PCR; TCRdb's copy keeps in-frame clones and lacks some. This sample carries 100,000 or so clones, around two thirds of them seen once, and the ten largest clones take approximately 1.9%. The V gene's germline CDR1 is MNHNS and CDR2 SASEGT. The CDR3 is made up of 12 amino acids. J is TRBJ2-3 and V is TRBV6-1; TRBD1 is a possible D gene (5 bases). The sequence came from a human donor in good health. Sequencing used PBMCs. CDR3 coding DNA: TGTGCCGGCAGGGTTGGCCCAGATACGCAGTATTTT. This codes for CAGRVGPDTQYF.